The rows below give T cell receptor beta chains drawn from one sample of a study of vaccination and CD4 T cells after COVID-19. Their antigens remain unidentified. Each CDR3 protein gets one entry after TCRdb re-called the PCR reads with MiXCR. The table includes some 3,000 distinct CDR3 sequences, less than 40% detected once. The material sequenced was CD4+ T cells from blood, cultured in vitro. The receptors originated from a human donor who had recovered from COVID-19. Each CDR3 is given with its conserved first and last residue. A D gene is named only where the DNA matches it firmly. Size is omitted from some rows. Given values are once, few, many or a class for expanded clones.

V: TRBV7-6
size: -
length: 14
J: TRBJ1-3
D: -
CDR3: CASSLAHSGNTIYF
DNA: TGTGCCAGCAGCTTAGCACACTCTGGAAACACCATATATTTT

V: TRBV7-6
size: -
length: 14
J: TRBJ2-5
D: TRBD2
CDR3: CASTPGGGAETQYF
DNA: TGTGCCAGCACTCCCGGGGGGGGGGCGGAGACCCAGTACTTC

V: TRBV30
size: -
length: 17
J: TRBJ2-2
D: -
CDR3: CAWDQSWGQGSSGELFF
DNA: TGTGCCTGGGATCAATCCTGGGGGCAGGGATCGAGCGGGGAGCTGTTTTTT

V: TRBV7-3
size: few
length: 18
J: TRBJ1-2
D: TRBD1
CDR3: CASSPPPNWGQGKDGYTF
DNA: TGTGCCAGCAGCCCCCCCCCCAACTGGGGACAGGGGAAGGATGGCTACACCTTC

V: TRBV27
size: -
length: 13
J: TRBJ1-6
D: TRBD1
CDR3: CASQGQGNSSLHF
DNA: TGTGCCAGCCAGGGACAGGGGAATTCATCCCTCCACTTT

V: TRBV20-1
size: -
length: 13
J: TRBJ1-1
D: -
CDR3: CSALGRVNTEAFF
DNA: TGCAGTGCCCTGGGACGGGTGAACACTGAAGCTTTCTTT

V: TRBV27
size: -
length: 15
J: TRBJ2-5
D: -
CDR3: CASSPYRDLQETQYF
DNA: TGTGCCAGTTCCCCCTACAGGGACCTCCAGGAGACCCAGTACTTC

V: TRBV28
size: -
length: 18
J: TRBJ1-6
D: -
CDR3: CASSLSRGLGSYNSPLHF
DNA: TGTGCCAGCAGTTTATCCCGGGGCCTTGGCTCCTATAATTCACCCCTCCACTTT

V: TRBV20-1
size: -
length: 12
J: TRBJ1-2
D: TRBD1
CDR3: CSADGQGNDYTF
DNA: TGCAGTGCCGACGGACAGGGGAATGACTACACCTTC

V: TRBV6-5
size: few
length: 13
J: TRBJ1-2
D: TRBD1
CDR3: CASSLTGGYGYTF
DNA: TGTGCCAGCAGTTTAACAGGGGGCTACGGCTACACCTTC

V: TRBV15
size: few
length: 18
J: TRBJ2-1
D: TRBD2
CDR3: CATSRDGLAGGLNNEQFF
DNA: TGTGCCACCAGCAGAGATGGACTAGCGGGGGGGCTGAACAATGAGCAGTTCTTC